The next 18 T cell receptor beta chains were all read from a single sample in a study of cytomegalovirus exposure and HLA in healthy donors. PCR primers comprised 60 Vbeta and 13 Jbeta primers. Measured with immunoSEQ multiplex PCR; TCRdb has only the in-frame clones, and not every one. The table lists about 110,000 clones, around 77% of them singletons. The sequenced sample was PBMCs. The receptors shown here come from a man aged 18 to 30 in good health and CMV-seronegative.

The V gene is TRBV6-1, the J gene TRBJ1-3; D is unresolved. With 7 bases removed from V and 0 bases from J, the gap between germline ends came to 10 bases. There are 14 residues in the CDR3. Germline CDR1 and CDR2: MNHNS and SASEGT. CDR3 nucleotides: TGTGCCAGCACCCACCACAGCTCTGGAAACACCATATATTTT. Protein product: CASTHHSSGNTIYF.

The CDR3 sequence is CASSRAQGAVGELFF. The CDR3 DNA reads as TGTGCCAGCTCCCGGGCACAGGGGGCTGTCGGGGAGCTGTTTTTT. This rearrangement joins TRBV14 to TRBJ2-2, with 9 bases lining up with TRBD1. V dropped 8 bases and J dropped 7; count of bases not matched to a gene: 11. CDR1 is SGHDN and CDR2 is FVKESK in the germline V gene. This CDR3 contains 15 residues.

This clone is a singleton in its sample. The chain employs TRBV7-3 and TRBJ2-1, with TRBD2 identical over 8 bases. J gave up 3 bases and V 4 bases, and 8 bases lay outside the gene matches. Germline-derived CDR1 and CDR2 are SGHTA and FQGTGA. The CDR3 runs to 16 residues. The CDR3, as DNA: TGTGCCAGCAGCTCCATCTTAGCGGGGAACTACAATGAGCAGTTCTTC. Encoded protein: CASSSILAGNYNEQFF.

This clone was detected only a few times. The CDR3 here is CAISNRVGAVNQPQHF. The CDR3 DNA reads as TGTGCCATCAGTAACAGGGTTGGGGCAGTTAATCAGCCCCAGCATTTT. This chain links TRBV10-3 with TRBJ1-5; possible D gene TRBD1, 6 bases. The CDR3 totals 16 residues. Per germline, CDR1 ENHRY and CDR2 SYGVKD. The V gene lost 5 bases and the J gene lost 4 bases, with 18 bases spanning the gap.

The V gene is TRBV5-4, the J gene TRBJ2-5; 9 nucleotides align to TRBD2. With V trimmed by 4 bases and J by 2 bases, 6 bases remained unmatched. The germline CDR1 and CDR2 sequences are SGHNT and YYREEE (reference sequence). The CDR3 is 15 amino acids. The DNA for the CDR3 is TGTGCCAGCAGCCCCAGCGGGGGGCGTCAAGAGACCCAGTACTTC. Translating it yields CASSPSGGRQETQYF.

The chain combines TRBV5-4 with TRBJ2-5; perhaps TRBD1 as D (6 bases). The CDR3 totals 14 residues. CDR1 is SGHNT, CDR2 YYREEE, per germline (reference sequence). Deletions cut 5 bases from V and 2 bases from J, with 13 bases between. This chain's CDR3 is CASRGLGQQETQYF. DNA for the CDR3: TGTGCCAGCAGGGGGTTAGGACAGCAAGAGACCCAGTACTTC. The whole variable domain, filled in from reference TRBV5-4 and TRBJ2-5, reads ETGVTQSPTHLIKTRGQQVTLRCSSQSGHNTVSWYQQALGQGPQFIFQYYREEENGRGNFPPRFSGLQFPNYSSELNVNALELDDSALYLCASRGLGQQETQYFGPGTRLLVL.

V and J are TRBV9 and TRBJ2-3; D might be TRBD2 (5 bases). The CDR3 sequence is 15 residues long. Germline CDR1 SGDLS, CDR2 YYNGEE. V was trimmed by 9 bases and J by 4 bases, leaving 21 bases between them. The CDR3 spells CATHEGRGNPDTQYF. In DNA form, the CDR3 reads TGTGCCACCCATGAAGGTCGGGGAAATCCAGATACGCAGTATTTT.

V gene TRBV4-2 combines with J gene TRBJ2-7, with 10 bases lining up with TRBD1. V shed 8 bases, J shed 5 bases, and the junction held 6 bases outside the gene matches. From germline, CDR1 is LGHNA and CDR2 YNFKEQ. This CDR3 is built from 13 residues. CDR3: CASSGTGDHEQYF. CDR3 sequence (DNA): TGTGCCAGCTCCGGGACAGGGGACCACGAGCAGTACTTC.

V is TRBV9 and J is TRBJ1-6; the match to TRBD1 covers 8 bases. CDR1 is SGDLS and CDR2 is YYNGEE in the germline V gene. V lost 3 bases to trimming and J lost 10 bases; unmatched junction nucleotides: 15. This CDR3 contains 17 residues. CDR3 sequence reads: CASSGGQVGPQASPLHF. As DNA, the CDR3 is TGTGCCAGCAGCGGGGGACAGGTTGGCCCCCAGGCGTCACCCCTCCACTTT.

The chain uses TRBV6-5 and TRBJ2-7; D remains unclear. The CDR3 loop spans 11 amino acids. The V gene's germline CDR1 is MNHEY and CDR2 SVGAGI. Deletions cut 0 bases from V and 6 bases from J, with 3 bases between. The CDR3 nucleotides are TGTGCCAGCAGTTACTCGGCCGAGCAGTACTTC. It translates to CASSYSAEQYF.

The DNA of the CDR3 is TGCGCCAGCAGCTTGGGACAGGGAACGGCTCAGGACGGCTACACCTTC. Translated: CASSLGQGTAQDGYTF. The chain uses TRBV5-1 and TRBJ1-2; TRBD1 matches at 7 bases. CDR1 SGHRS and CDR2 YFSETQ come from the germline V gene. The CDR3 spans 16 residues. The V segment lost 0 bases and the J segment 8 bases; nucleotides outside the gene matches: 13. Based on the CDR3 plus reference TRBV5-1 and TRBJ1-2, the full variable domain is KAGVTQTPRYLIKTRGQQVTLSCSPISGHRSVSWYQQTPGQGLQFLFEYFSETQRNKGNFPGRFSGRQFSNSRSEMNVSTLELGDSALYLCASSLGQGTAQDGYTFGSGTRLTVV.

This chain joins TRBV5-1 and TRBJ2-5; 9 positions match TRBD1. This CDR3 comprises 15 residues. Trimming took 2 bases from V and 5 from J; bases not matched to a gene: 7. Looked up from germline, CDR1 is SGHRS and CDR2 is YFSETQ. The CDR3 is CASSLTGGPGETQYF. CDR3 nucleotides: TGCGCCAGCAGCTTAACAGGGGGCCCAGGGGAGACCCAGTACTTC.

This clone was seen just once. The chain couples TRBV5-1 to TRBJ2-5; a possible D gene is TRBD1 (5 bases). With the DNA end fitting TRBJ2-7 better, the J assignment may be wrong. The CDR3 contains 15 residues. Germline V gene sequence: CDR1 SGHRS, CDR2 YFSETQ. CDR3 DNA: TGCGCCAGCAGCCTCTCCGCAGGGTCCCCCTACGAGCAGTACTTC. It yields the protein CASSLSAGSPYEQYF.

The chain links TRBV5-5 to TRBJ1-4; D unresolved. V lost 4 bases and J 6 bases, leaving 13 bases between the germline ends. This CDR3 spans 14 amino acids. CDR1 and CDR2 (germline): SGHKS, YYEKEE (reference sequence). The CDR3 DNA follows: TGTGCCAGCAGCCTTCGGGATGGATATGAAAAACTGTTTTTT. It codes for CASSLRDGYEKLFF.

The rearrangement links TRBV9 to TRBJ1-1, with D maybe TRBD1 (5 bases). This CDR3 region has 14 residues. CDR1 and CDR2 (germline): SGDLS, YYNGEE. V was pared by 3 bases and J by 5 bases, with 14 bases between. For the CDR3, the DNA is TGTGCCAGCAGCGCTCCAACCGGGGGGACTGAAGCTTTCTTT. It yields the protein CASSAPTGGTEAFF.

The chain recombines TRBV11-1 with TRBJ1-2, with TRBD1 as a possible D gene (6 bases). With 4 bases removed from V and 4 bases from J, the gap between germline ends came to 16 bases. In germline, CDR1 is SGHAT, CDR2 FQDESV (reference sequence). This CDR3 spans 15 amino acids. For the CDR3, the DNA is TGTGCCAGCAGCTCCCGCACAGGGCGGAGCTATGGCTACACCTTC. The encoded protein is CASSSRTGRSYGYTF.

The rearrangement uses TRBV29-1 and TRBJ1-1; D may be TRBD1 (6 bases). V gave up 7 bases and J gave up 11 bases, with 26 bases separating them. This CDR3 comprises 14 residues. CDR1 is SQVTM, CDR2 ANQGSEA, per germline. The CDR3 DNA reads TGCAGCGCCGGAGGGACTGGGACGGGAGGGGGGGCTTTCTTT. Its translation is CSAGGTGTGGGAFF.

The V call is TRBV6-6, the J call TRBJ2-7; D may be TRBD1 (5 bases). V dropped 6 bases and J dropped 2 bases, with 17 bases sitting between them. Germline CDR1 reads MNHNY; CDR2 reads SVGAGI (reference sequence). This CDR3 contains 15 residues. DNA of the CDR3: TGTGCCAGCAGGGGCACGGTGGGGCCAGCCTACGAGCAGTACTTC. Protein product: CASRGTVGPAYEQYF.